This entry concerns a single TCR beta chain. At least ten counts were recorded for this clonotype. The antigen it recognizes is unknown. There are no base qualities to consult, and no much larger clone falls within one base. These data come from a study of molecular identifiers for immune sequencing clone quantification (dated by TCRdb to the late 2010s). Turning to the overall study: For a replicate experiment, RNA from 20,000 or 100,000 naive CD8 T cells was divided into five aliquots, of which four were sequenced. This methods study benchmarked molecular-identifier clustering-based TCR repertoire sequencing (MIDCIRS) and TCR RNA copy counting, using CD8 T cells to do so.

Libraries of naive CD8 T cells were generated from roughly 21,000 to 960,000 sorted cells, with 10%, 30% or 50% of the purified RNA used. On a BD FACSAria II, naive CD8 T cells were FACS-sorted as CD8+CD4-CCR7+CD45RA+ and collected into RLT Plus buffer. To test detection sensitivity, Jurkat RNA equal to under 13 TCR copies was added to samples of about 19,000-1,100,000 naive CD8 T cells. Enrichment of CD8 T cells was done with RosetteSep CD8+ T Cell Enrichment Cocktail plus Ficoll-Paque, and ACK red cell lysis came afterward. What the research found in general, with its limitations: A single cell's worth of spiked-in Jurkat TCR RNA was reported detectable even among 850,000 to 1,000,000 naive CD8 T cells. The naive libraries included spiked-in Jurkat TCR RNA (10 copies' worth), and this Jurkat TCR RNA is not part of the donor repertoire. When barcode sub-clustering was omitted, TCR diversity was inflated by chimeric consensus sequences, with chimeras reaching as high as 47%. In CMV-specific effector cells, over 99% of molecules were held by clones above 20 RNA copies, whereas under 1% of molecules were held by such clones in naive cells. Modeling estimated roughly 3.2 recovered TCR RNA copies per cell, compared with about 10 by digital PCR, which implies around 30% capture efficiency. Highly expanded clone sizes could be underestimated if identical TCR molecules share a barcode.

The receptor library was made with PCR. Sequencing was carried out with a NextSeq 500. Bulk TCR libraries were made following a previously described method, with the TCR primers given in Table S5. The Qiagen AllPrep DNA/RNA kit was used to purify total RNA. Reads from multiple sequencing runs of the same library were pooled before analysis. Per the original workflow: Reads were retained only if an exact TCR constant sequence was present, and the retained reads were trimmed to 150 nt and grouped according to their 12-nt molecular barcodes. Reads in each barcode group were sub-clustered using a 15% Levenshtein threshold, and a quality-weighted consensus sequence was built for each RNA molecule. Non-functional sequences were excluded, and lower-count sequences lying one edit away from another sequence were also excluded. Barcode sub-clusters with fewer than 20% of the maximum read count were removed, based on fitting two negative binomial distributions. In-frame beta chains were kept once TCRdb had trimmed the public reads at Q25 with fastp and called clones with MiXCR. Rows with one shared CDR3 protein collapse into an entry with the most common genes and DNA. What appears here as the V and J calls and clone size reflects TCRdb's work, not the paper's. The sample table holds over 300,000 distinct CDR3 sequences, of which roughly 24% were seen once. About 0.73% of the sample lies in the top ten.

V is clipped by 0 bases and J by 7 bases, and the sequence between their germline boundaries is 14 bases long. Its CDR3 holds 14 amino acids, cysteine through phenylalanine. The DNA shown is the 42-base CDR3, in frame from base 1. The germline V gene yields SGHRS for CDR1 and YFSETQ for CDR2. The sequence came from a human donor in good health. Some libraries in this study had Jurkat cell RNA spiked in. This chain is built from TRBV5-1 and TRBJ2-7; too little of a D gene remains to name it. The sequenced sample was naive CD8+ T cells from blood, with Jurkat cell RNA spiked in. Interpreted using the paper, the cell subset or site label stands for: FACS-sorted CD8+CD4-CCR7+CD45RA+ naive T cells. The nucleotide sequence reads TGCGCCAGCAGCTTGGGAGGACGATTCTCAGAGCAGTACTTC. Translated, it gives CASSLGGRFSEQYF.